Following are 29 T cell receptor beta chains from one sample sequenced in a study of blood T cell repertoires in COVID-19. Generated by immunoSEQ multiplex PCR, the TCRdb table keeps only in-frame clones and is missing some. Among 200,000 to 250,000 clones listed, roughly 80% were seen once. Sequencing was done on a sample of peripheral blood. All receptors come from a woman aged 65 to 85 with acute or convalescent COVID-19.

With respect to this clone: This specimen includes other DNA sequences encoding the same CDR3. The chain uses TRBV3-1 (or the pseudogene TRBV3-2) and TRBJ1-1; D not certain. V lost 1 base to trimming and J lost 5 bases, with 2 bases between them. The germline CDR1 and CDR2 sequences are LGHDT and YNNKEL (reference sequence). The CDR3 extends over 11 amino acids. CDR3 sequence (DNA): TGTGCCAGCAGCCAAGCGACTGAAGCTTTCTTT. Protein: CASSQATEAFF.

J is TRBJ2-5 and V is TRBV5-1, with a tentative D call TRBD1 (6 bases). CDR3 length: 15 residues. Germline CDR1 SGHRS, CDR2 YFSETQ. The V end was cut by 0 bases, the J end by 1 base, with 10 bases between. CDR3 in DNA: TGCGCCAGCAGCTTGGGGAGAGGGGGCCAAGAGACCCAGTACTTC. It specifies CASSLGRGGQETQYF.

CDR3 in DNA: TGTGCCAGCAGCTTGGCGGCGAGGGTGGGAAATTCACCCCTCCACTTT. Protein sequence: CASSLAARVGNSPLHF. The chain has TRBV5-4 and TRBJ1-6; D unresolved. The germline V and J ends were trimmed by 0 bases and 7 bases, with 14 bases remaining between them. The length of the CDR3 is 16 residues. Germline CDR1 and CDR2: SGHNT and YYREEE (reference sequence).

The J gene is TRBJ1-2, the V gene TRBV10-3, with D uncertain. Trimming cost V 0 bases and J 4 bases, with 9 bases left between them. This CDR3 spans 14 amino acids. Germline CDR1 and CDR2: ENHRY and SYGVKD. As DNA, the CDR3 is TGTGCCATCAGTGAGTCGGGAGGCACCTATGGCTACACCTTC. It codes for CAISESGGTYGYTF.

The J gene is TRBJ2-5, the V gene TRBV11-2, with D perhaps matching TRBD2 (6 bases). CDR1 is SGHAT, CDR2 FQNNGV, per germline. The length of the CDR3 is 16 residues. The V gene lost 5 bases and the J gene lost 2 bases, with 18 bases spanning the gap. This CDR3 is CASSPSWGGGQETQYF. CDR3 sequence (DNA): TGTGCCAGCAGCCCCTCCTGGGGTGGGGGGCAAGAGACCCAGTACTTC.

CDR3 amino acids: CAYAGTTKTPQHF. CDR3 sequence (DNA): TGTGCCTACGCCGGGACAACGAAGACGCCCCAGCATTTT. This chain uses TRBV30 with TRBJ1-5; the D gene is possibly TRBD1 (6 bases). CDR1 is GTSNPN and CDR2 is SVGIG in the germline V gene (reference sequence). The CDR3 has 13 residues. V lost 7 bases and J 9 bases, leaving 19 bases between the germline ends.

J is TRBJ1-1 and V is TRBV21-1; TRBD1 reflects the table's D call only, with no check against the DNA. TRBV21-1 is a pseudogene locus. The CDR3 is 17 amino acids. CDR3 protein: CASSILSEGVLNTEAFF. For the CDR3, the DNA is TGTGCCAGCAGCATTCTCTCCGAGGGGGTCCTGAACACTGAAGCTTTCTTT.

About this clone itself: One end of the junction does not line up with germline, which may come from a read error. The chain carries TRBV28 and TRBJ2-3, with TRBD2 matching 7 bases. The CDR3 sequence is 14 residues long. Per the germline V gene, CDR1 is MDHEN and CDR2 is SYDVKM. The CDR3 bases are TGTGCCAGCAGTTTGGGCGGGAGCAAAGATACGCAGTATTTT. The encoded protein is CASSLGGSKDTQYF.

The V and J genes are TRBV7-9 and TRBJ2-2; 10 positions agree with TRBD1. The CDR3 spans 16 residues. Trimming cost V 4 bases and J 2 bases; bases outside gene matches: 4. CDR1 and CDR2 from the germline V gene are SEHNR and FQNEAQ (reference sequence). The CDR3 region is CASSSPTGGNTGELFF. The CDR3 DNA reads TGTGCCAGCAGCTCTCCGACAGGGGGCAACACCGGGGAGCTGTTTTTT.

The chain couples TRBV4-1 to TRBJ1-1; TRBD1 aligns across 8 bases. CDR3 length: 15 amino acids. CDR1 and CDR2 (germline): MGHRA, YSYEKL. V gave up 3 bases and J gave up 1 base; unmatched junction bases: 4. The CDR3 bases are TGCGCCAGCAGCCAGGCCGGGACAGGGAACACTGAAGCTTTCTTT. Its translation: CASSQAGTGNTEAFF.

The V and J genes are TRBV24-1 and TRBJ1-5; D ambiguous. With 3 bases removed from V and 9 bases from J, the gap between germline ends came to 8 bases. This CDR3 region has 12 residues. Germline CDR1 KGHDR, CDR2 SFDVKD. CDR3 amino acids: CATSDTMGPQHF. The CDR3 region has the DNA TGTGCCACCAGTGATACTATGGGGCCCCAGCATTTT.

This clone was observed a handful of times. The chain employs TRBV7-2 and TRBJ1-3; D gene uncertain. The germline CDR1 and CDR2 sequences are SGHTA and FQGNSA. V gave up 4 bases and J gave up 0 bases, with 7 bases separating them. The CDR3 has 14 amino acids. The CDR3 spells CASSSYSSGNTIYF. In DNA form, the CDR3 reads TGTGCCAGCAGCTCATACTCCTCTGGAAACACCATATATTTT.

The chain carries TRBV14 and TRBJ2-5; 12 bases match TRBD1. J lost 5 bases, V lost 4 bases, and 5 bases had no gene match. The CDR3 extends over 15 amino acids. Germline V lookup: CDR1 SGHDN, CDR2 FVKESK. The DNA of the CDR3 is TGTGCCAGCAGCCGCGGGACAGGGGGCTTGGAGACCCAGTACTTC. It is translated as CASSRGTGGLETQYF.

The gene calls are TRBV7-2 and TRBJ2-5, with D hard to call. V was cut by 1 base and J by 8 bases, with 14 bases left in between. The CDR3 extends over 14 amino acids. Germline CDR1 and CDR2: SGHTA and FQGNSA. The CDR3 DNA is TGTGCCAGCAGCTTAGAGTGGCTAGATCGAACCCAGTACTTC. It specifies CASSLEWLDRTQYF.

The gene calls are TRBV12-3 or TRBV12-4 and TRBJ1-5; weak D call: TRBD1 (5 bases). This CDR3 is 13 amino acids long. The V gene lost 7 bases and the J gene lost 5 bases, with 12 bases spanning the gap. The chain's CDR3 is CASTTDRDQPQHF. The CDR3 nucleotides are TGTGCCAGCACCACCGACAGAGATCAGCCCCAGCATTTT.

This chain joins TRBV19 and TRBJ1-6, with 9 bases matching TRBD1. In germline, CDR1 is LNHDA, CDR2 SQIVND (reference sequence). This CDR3 spans 15 amino acids. J lost 10 bases, V lost 6 bases, and 10 bases had no gene match. CDR3 in DNA: TGTGCCAGTAGCCAACAGGGGGCAGCTAAATCACCCCTCCACTTT. This translates into CASSQQGAAKSPLHF.

The chain couples TRBV28 to TRBJ1-3; 11 nucleotides match TRBD1. Germline CDR1 reads MDHEN; CDR2 reads SYDVKM. This CDR3 is built from 16 residues. The junction had 7 bases not matched to a gene; V was cut back by 5 bases and J by 4 bases. The DNA of the CDR3 is TGTGCCAGCAGTCTCACCGGACAGGGGGCCGGAAACACCATATATTTT. Protein product: CASSLTGQGAGNTIYF.

V gene TRBV6-1 combines with J gene TRBJ2-5, with D possibly TRBD2 on 6 matching bases. Trimming left V 2 bases short and J 0 bases short, with 13 bases between. The CDR3 covers 16 residues. Germline loops: CDR1 MNHNS, CDR2 SASEGT. In DNA, the CDR3 is TGTGCCAGCAGTGAAACCACACTAGCTCACCAAGAGACCCAGTACTTC. Residues: CASSETTLAHQETQYF.

V gene TRBV2 combines with J gene TRBJ2-3, with D possibly TRBD1 on 5 matching bases. This CDR3 contains 12 residues. V was trimmed by 5 bases and J by 5 bases, leaving 8 bases between them. The germline CDR1 and CDR2 sequences are SNHLY and FYNNEI. DNA for the CDR3: TGTGCCAGCAGTCCACAGGTAGATACGCAGTATTTT. Its protein product is CASSPQVDTQYF. The variable domain in full, completed from reference TRBV2 and TRBJ2-3, reads EPEVTQTPSHQVTQMGQEVILRCVPISNHLYFYWYRQILGQKVEFLVSFYNNEISEKSEIFDDQFSVERPDGSNFTLKIRSTKLEDSAMYFCASSPQVDTQYFGPGTRLTVL.

The rearrangement links TRBV6-2 or TRBV6-3 to TRBJ2-2; D is unresolved. V was clipped by 2 bases and J by 0 bases, with 4 bases between them. The CDR3 sequence is 14 residues long. Germline V gives CDR1 MNHEY, CDR2 SVGEGT. CDR3 nucleotides: TGTGCCAGCAGTTACGCGGCGAACACCGGGGAGCTGTTTTTT. Its protein product is CASSYAANTGELFF.

The chain couples TRBV3-1 (or the pseudogene TRBV3-2) to TRBJ2-5; a possible D gene is TRBD2 (5 bases). The CDR3 runs 11 residues. The V and J ends lost 4 bases and 5 bases respectively, with 5 bases between them. From germline, CDR1 is LGHDT and CDR2 YNNKEL (reference sequence). This CDR3 reads CASSPGETQYF. DNA of the CDR3: TGTGCCAGCAGCCCGGGGGAGACCCAGTACTTC.

This clone occurred many times. This chain joins TRBV7-2 and TRBJ2-3, with 10 bases matching TRBD2. The length of the CDR3 is 16 residues. The trim removed 3 bases at V and 0 bases at J, leaving 3 bases unmatched. Germline V gene data show CDR1 as SGHTA and CDR2 as FQGNSA. The CDR3 sequence: CASSLIAGGSTDTQYF. The CDR3 coding sequence is TGTGCCAGCAGCTTGATAGCGGGGGGTAGCACAGATACGCAGTATTTT.

The V and J genes are TRBV14 and TRBJ2-7; TRBD2 aligns across 7 bases. J lost 3 bases, V lost 3 bases, and 8 bases had no gene match. Germline lookup yields CDR1 SGHDN and CDR2 FVKESK. CDR3 size: 15 residues. The CDR3 bases are TGTGCCAGCAGCCAGGGGAGGGTGGTATACTACGAGCAGTACTTC. This encodes CASSQGRVVYYEQYF.

This clone was recorded once. The J gene is TRBJ1-2, the V gene TRBV27, with TRBD1 identical over 7 bases. CDR3 length: 13 amino acids. The V gene's germline CDR1 is MNHEY and CDR2 SMNVEV (reference sequence). J was trimmed by 8 bases and V by 0 bases; bases with no gene match: 3. The CDR3 reads CASSLSTGLGYTF. The DNA for the CDR3 is TGTGCCAGCAGTTTATCGACAGGGTTGGGCTACACCTTC.

The rearrangement links TRBV18 to TRBJ1-1, with 9 bases aligning to TRBD1. The CDR3 runs 14 residues. Trimming took 3 bases from V and 5 from J; bases not matched to a gene: 4. Germline CDR1 reads KGHSH; CDR2 reads LQKENI. The CDR3 protein is CASSPGQGVTEAFF. The DNA for the CDR3 is TGTGCCAGCTCACCGGGACAGGGAGTAACTGAAGCTTTCTTT. Drawing the rest from reference TRBV18 and TRBJ1-1, the complete variable domain is NAGVMQNPRHLVRRRGQEARLRCSPMKGHSHVYWYRQLPEEGLKFMVYLQKENIIDESGMPKERFSAEFPKEGPSILRIQQVVRGDSAAYFCASSPGQGVTEAFFGQGTRLTVV.

This clone was seen only a few times. The V call is TRBV27, the J call TRBJ2-3; TRBD2 matches 9 bases. The CDR3 consists of 15 residues. CDR1 is MNHEY and CDR2 is SMNVEV in the germline V gene (reference sequence). Unmatched junction bases numbered 5, after V lost 3 bases and J lost 4 bases. Here the CDR3 DNA reads TGTGCCAGCAGTTTGCTAGCGGGGAAGCCAGATACGCAGTATTTT. Its protein product is CASSLLAGKPDTQYF.

V is TRBV29-1 and J is TRBJ1-1, with 8 bases lining up with TRBD1. V lost 7 bases to trimming and J lost 6 bases; unmatched junction nucleotides: 13. Germline-derived CDR1 and CDR2 are SQVTM and ANQGSEA. There are 14 residues in the CDR3. This chain's CDR3 is CSAKPGQEVAEAFF. CDR3 coding DNA: TGCAGCGCCAAGCCGGGACAGGAAGTGGCTGAAGCTTTCTTT.

V gene TRBV5-1 combines with J gene TRBJ2-3; perhaps TRBD2 as D (6 bases). Germline V gene sequence: CDR1 SGHRS, CDR2 YFSETQ. V lost 4 bases, J lost 3 bases, and 12 bases lay in between. CDR3 length: 14 residues. The CDR3 reads CASSGGKGTDTQYF. The DNA for the CDR3 is TGCGCCAGCAGCGGGGGGAAGGGAACAGATACGCAGTATTTT.

This clone has more than one count but fewer than ten. CDR3 nucleotides: TGTGCCAGCTCCTCTAGCTCCTACGAGCAGTACTTC. Amino acids: CASSSSSYEQYF. The V gene is TRBV18, the J gene TRBJ2-7; D gene ambiguous. The CDR3 is 12 amino acids. Per the germline V gene, CDR1 is KGHSH and CDR2 is LQKENI. V lost 6 bases and J 0 bases, leaving 6 bases between the germline ends. Supplemented by reference TRBV18 and TRBJ2-7, the full variable domain reads NAGVMQNPRHLVRRRGQEARLRCSPMKGHSHVYWYRQLPEEGLKFMVYLQKENIIDESGMPKERFSAEFPKEGPSILRIQQVVRGDSAAYFCASSSSSYEQYFGPGTRLTVT.